One sample yielded the 13 T cell receptor beta chains listed below, sequenced in a study of blood T cell repertoires in COVID-19. This table comes from immunoSEQ multiplex PCR, and its TCRdb copy is limited to in-frame clones, with some not included. Among about 140,000 clones listed, around 88% were seen once. The sequenced sample consisted of peripheral blood. The source of these receptors is a woman aged 55-69 years with acute or convalescent COVID-19.

This rearrangement joins TRBV19 to TRBJ1-5, with D perhaps matching TRBD1 (6 bases). The CDR3 covers 17 residues. Looked up from germline, CDR1 is LNHDA and CDR2 is SQIVND (reference sequence). Trimming left V 6 bases short and J 0 bases short, with 18 bases between. Here the CDR3 DNA reads TGTGCCAGTAGGGACCGGGACACCCTTTATAGCAATCAGCCCCAGCATTTT. It encodes CASRDRDTLYSNQPQHF.

The V call is TRBV29-1, the J call TRBJ1-2; maybe TRBD1 (6 bases). Per the germline V gene, CDR1 is SQVTM and CDR2 is ANQGSEA. CDR3 length: 11 residues. This CDR3 reads CSVDRSYGYTF. CDR3 nucleotides: TGCAGTGTGGACAGAAGCTATGGCTACACCTTC.

J is TRBJ1-1 and V is TRBV4-3; TRBD1 is a possible D gene (6 bases). The ends were cut back, 0 bases at V and 1 base at J, with 18 bases in the middle. The germline gives CDR1 LGHNA, CDR2 YSLEER. The CDR3 totals 18 residues. CDR3 coding DNA: TGCGCCAGCAGCCAAGACCCGGGCGGCAGGGGCTCGAACACTGAAGCTTTCTTT. As protein: CASSQDPGGRGSNTEAFF.

J is TRBJ1-4 and V is TRBV27, with TRBD1 matching over 7 bases. CDR3 length: 14 residues. Germline assignment: CDR1 MNHEY and CDR2 SMNVEV (reference sequence). J was trimmed by 2 bases and V by 5 bases; bases with no gene match: 2. The CDR3 bases are TGTGCCAGCAGTCACAGGGGCACTAATGAAAAACTGTTTTTT. Protein: CASSHRGTNEKLFF.

The rearrangement joins TRBV7-2 to TRBJ1-2; D gene uncertain. Trimming left V 0 bases short and J 5 bases short, with 10 bases between. Germline V gene lookup returns CDR1 SGHTA and CDR2 FQGNSA. The CDR3 spans 14 residues. Here the CDR3 DNA reads TGTGCCAGCAGCTTAGCGTCAGTTGTGTATGGCTACACCTTC. As protein: CASSLASVVYGYTF.

The chain carries TRBV6-5 and TRBJ1-1; D is ambiguous. CDR1 and CDR2 from the germline V gene are MNHEY and SVGAGI. V was trimmed by 5 bases and J by 10 bases, leaving 14 bases between them. The CDR3 is made up of 12 amino acids. In nucleotides, the CDR3 is TGTGCCAGCAGTCGTCCGGAGGGCTCAGCTTTCTTT. It encodes CASSRPEGSAFF.

The CDR3 bases are TGTGCCAGCAGCTTAGTGATTACAGGGGGCTTCGGGGCCAACGTCCTGACTTTC. As protein: CASSLVITGGFGANVLTF. V usage is TRBV7-6 and J usage is TRBJ2-6; 9 bases agree with TRBD1. This CDR3 is 18 amino acids long. Germline assignment: CDR1 SGHVS and CDR2 FNYEAQ. V was pared by 1 base and J by 4 bases, with 8 bases of the junction left unmatched.

The chain is built from TRBV2 and TRBJ2-1, with a weak D call TRBD2 (7 bases). CDR1 is SNHLY, CDR2 FYNNEI, per germline. V lost 10 bases, J lost 2 bases, and 15 bases lay in between. The CDR3 sequence is 14 residues long. CDR3 protein: CANLGGHTYNEQFF. DNA for the CDR3: TGTGCCAACCTCGGGGGGCATACCTACAATGAGCAGTTCTTC.

The chain links TRBV5-6 to TRBJ2-1; D unresolved. The V end lost 0 bases, the J end lost 11 bases, and 12 bases lay between the germline ends. The germline V gene encodes CDR1 SGHDT and CDR2 YYEEEE. This CDR3 is built from 13 residues. The CDR3: CASSLGSSDKQFF. The CDR3 bases are TGTGCCAGCAGCTTGGGGTCGTCAGACAAGCAGTTCTTC.

V gene TRBV3-1 (or the pseudogene TRBV3-2) combines with J gene TRBJ2-1; 8 bases align to TRBD2. The V segment lost 4 bases and the J segment 10 bases; nucleotides outside the gene matches: 12. The germline V gene has CDR1 LGHDT and CDR2 YNNKEL (reference sequence). This CDR3 contains 15 residues. The CDR3 sequence: CASSLGARGEREQFF. CDR3 nucleotide sequence: TGTGCCAGCAGCCTAGGGGCGCGGGGGGAGAGGGAGCAGTTCTTC.

The genes are TRBV19 and TRBJ1-3; D is unclear. CDR1 and CDR2 from the germline V gene are LNHDA and SQIVND (reference sequence). V lost 2 bases to trimming and J lost 0 bases, with 8 bases between them. The CDR3 consists of 15 residues. This chain's CDR3 is CASSIRESSGNTIYF. In nucleotides, the CDR3 is TGTGCCAGTAGTATACGGGAGAGCTCTGGAAACACCATATATTTT.

This sequence joins TRBV9 and TRBJ2-1, with 10 bases matching TRBD1. Looked up from germline, CDR1 is SGDLS and CDR2 is YYNGEE. V lost 5 bases, J lost 3 bases, and 17 bases stayed unmatched. The length of the CDR3 is 19 residues. The CDR3 coding sequence is TGTGCCAGCAGTCCCACCTCCCCCCGGGGACAGGGGCACTACAATGAGCAGTTCTTC. Protein product: CASSPTSPRGQGHYNEQFF.

V gene TRBV6-5 combines with J gene TRBJ1-2; 9 nucleotides align to TRBD1. The V segment lost 6 bases and the J segment 2 bases; nucleotides outside the gene matches: 7. Germline values: CDR1 MNHEY, CDR2 SVGAGI. CDR3 length: 15 amino acids. The CDR3 sequence is CASSGTGGANYGYTF. CDR3 nucleotide sequence: TGTGCCAGCAGCGGTACAGGGGGCGCAAACTATGGCTACACCTTC.